The clone carrying this T cell receptor beta chain appeared once. Its antigen is unknown. The sample belongs to a study of graft-versus-host responses after intestinal transplantation. Study at large: Each of the recipients got a multivisceral, liver-intestinal, or isolated intestinal transplant.

Assay: immunoSEQ multiplex PCR; the TCRdb copy retains only in-frame clones and omits some. The sample shows around 100,000 clones, more than 85% of them seen only once. Study-wide points: High graft-versus-host to host-versus-graft clonal ratios were seen in allografts of patients with graft-donor T cell macrochimerism. Early post-transplant HvG declines showed an association with peak circulating GvH clone levels. GvH clones were identified in recipient marrow, with some first appearing in ileum or blood.

Looked up from germline, CDR1 is MNHNS and CDR2 is SASEGT. V lost 0 bases and J 4 bases, leaving 13 bases between the germline ends. There are 15 residues in the CDR3. The sample here was unstimulated CD8+ T cells sorted from spleen or lymph node cells, taken before transplant. The TCR originated in a human donor who was the organ donor for an intestinal transplant. The V and J genes are TRBV6-1 and TRBJ2-7; D not resolved. The CDR3 loop is CASSEARQRVYEQYF. As DNA, the CDR3 is TGTGCCAGCAGTGAAGCGCGGCAGCGAGTATACGAGCAGTACTTC.